This entry is about one TCR beta chain. This CDR3 comprises 14 residues. Trimming took 4 bases from V and 1 from J, leaving 10 bases between them. Germline V gene data show CDR1 as SGHTS and CDR2 as YDEGEE. The sample belongs to a study of long-term antiretroviral therapy in people with HIV. Assay version v3.0 of immunoSEQ was used, and it was run at survey level. Clones were sequenced by immunoSEQ multiplex PCR, and TCRdb holds only the in-frame ones, with some missing. This sample has fewer than 25,000 clones, with 85% to 95% found just once. This specimen consisted of unsorted PBMCs, obtained 4.9 years after starting antiretroviral therapy. The rearrangement joins TRBV5-8 to TRBJ2-3; the D is unclear. The origin of this receptor is a woman between 45 and 65 years old with HIV. The CDR3 DNA sequence: TGTGCCAGCAGCCTTTGGCCCGGCACAGATACGCAGTATTTT. It yields the protein CASSLWPGTDTQYF.